This is a list of T cell receptor beta chains from one sample in a study of T cell clones after liver transplantation. Generated by immunoSEQ multiplex PCR, the TCRdb table keeps only in-frame clones and is missing some. The data contain under 90,000 clones, 75% to 85% of them singletons. The sample in question was CD4+ T cells from blood, obtained before liver transplant. These TCRs come from a human donor who received a liver transplant. Each CDR3 is given with its conserved first and last residue. Fields, in order: V gene, D gene, J gene, clone size, CDR3 length, CDR3 protein, CDR3 DNA. A D gene is named only where the DNA matches it firmly. Size is stated for part of the rows, as once, few or many counts, or as a class when the clone is expanded.

TRBV9	TRBD2	TRBJ2-2	-	15	CASSLSGIDTGELFF	TGTGCCAGCAGTCTTAGCGGGATAGACACCGGGGAGCTGTTTTTT
TRBV10-3	-	TRBJ2-3	-	14	CASARPSSADTQYF	TGTGCCTCCGCTCGACCTAGTAGTGCAGATACGCAGTATTTT
TRBV2	TRBD1	TRBJ2-1	-	14	CASTRDRGYNEQFF	TGTGCCAGCACCCGGGACAGGGGATACAATGAGCAGTTCTTC
TRBV6-6	-	TRBJ1-1	-	13	CASSARTVPNAFF	TGTGCCAGCAGTGCCAGGACAGTACCGAATGCTTTCTTT
TRBV14	-	TRBJ1-4	-	16	CASSQEGKGLSEKLFF	TGTGCCAGCAGCCAAGAAGGGAAGGGACTTAGCGAAAAACTGTTTTTT
TRBV5-1	-	TRBJ2-1	-	14	CASSLDGSSNEQFF	TGCGCCAGCAGCTTGGACGGGAGCTCCAATGAGCAGTTCTTC
TRBV28	-	TRBJ2-2	-	14	CASSLGQGTGELFF	TGTGCCAGCAGTTTGGGGCAGGGGACCGGGGAGCTGTTTTTT
TRBV6-5	TRBD2	TRBJ2-3	-	15	CASSTTGTSGRTQYF	TGTGCCAGCAGTACCACCGGGACTAGCGGGAGGACGCAGTATTTT
TRBV6-6	-	TRBJ2-7	-	15	CASTQTGASSYEQYF	TGTGCCAGCACACAAACCGGGGCTAGCTCCTACGAGCAGTACTTC
TRBV28	-	TRBJ2-6	-	15	CASLPWGSGANVLTF	TGTGCCAGCTTACCTTGGGGATCTGGGGCCAACGTCCTGACTTTC
TRBV7-2	-	TRBJ2-2	-	15	CASSLARERVGELFF	TGTGCCAGCAGCTTAGCCAGAGAGAGGGTAGGGGAGCTGTTTTTT
TRBV9	-	TRBJ1-1	-	15	CASSVSPPGGGEAFF	TGTGCCAGCAGCGTTTCCCCGCCGGGGGGAGGTGAAGCTTTCTTT
TRBV2	TRBD2	TRBJ2-7	-	13	CASSPWTRNEQYF	TGTGCCAGCAGTCCGTGGACTAGGAACGAGCAGTACTTC
TRBV6-5	-	TRBJ2-7	-	14	CASSYLRFGGEQYF	TGTGCCAGCAGTTATCTTCGATTTGGTGGCGAGCAGTACTTC
TRBV28	-	TRBJ2-7	-	11	CASRTAYEQYF	TGTGCCAGCAGGACAGCTTACGAGCAGTACTTC
TRBV5-6	-	TRBJ2-3	-	16	CASSYLSGLSTDTQYF	TGTGCCAGCAGCTACTTGTCCGGGCTATCCACAGATACGCAGTATTTT
TRBV2	-	TRBJ1-2	-	13	CASSERGIGGYTF	TGTGCCAGCAGTGAAAGGGGGATTGGTGGCTACACCTTC
TRBV5-1	TRBD1	TRBJ1-2	once	16	CASSLGGTGSDYGYTF	TGCGCCAGCAGCTTGGGCGGGACAGGGAGCGACTATGGCTACACCTTC
TRBV6-5	-	TRBJ1-2	-	13	CASRLGSADGYTF	TGTGCCAGCAGGTTAGGGTCAGCCGATGGCTACACCTTC
TRBV27	-	TRBJ2-1	-	17	CASSLPGPLLEYNEQFF	TGTGCCAGCAGTCTACCGGGACCTTTGCTGGAGTACAATGAGCAGTTCTTC
TRBV5-4	TRBD2	TRBJ2-2	-	17	CASSGTSGSVRTGELFF	TGTGCCAGCAGCGGGACTAGCGGGAGTGTTCGGACCGGGGAGCTGTTTTTT
TRBV7-2	-	TRBJ2-7	once	13	CASSLEAPYEQYF	TGTGCCAGCAGCTTAGAAGCCCCCTACGAGCAGTACTTC
TRBV5-1	-	TRBJ2-7	-	14	CASSLDPGYYEQYF	TGCGCCAGCAGCTTGGATCCGGGTTACTACGAGCAGTACTTC
TRBV18	-	TRBJ1-4	-	15	CASSPIGLANEKLFF	TGTGCCAGCTCACCAATCGGACTGGCTAATGAAAAACTGTTTTTT
TRBV5-1	-	TRBJ1-2	-	15	CASSLAVGFNYGYTF	TGCGCCAGCAGCTTGGCGGTCGGATTTAACTATGGCTACACCTTC
TRBV19	-	TRBJ2-3	-	15	CASSIGLVPSDTQYF	TGTGCCAGTAGTATAGGGCTAGTTCCTTCTGATACGCAGTATTTT
TRBV5-1	-	TRBJ2-7	-	15	CASSLDTWSSYEQYF	TGCGCCAGCAGCCTGGACACCTGGAGCTCCTACGAGCAGTACTTC
TRBV29-1	-	TRBJ2-5	few	16	CSVEDGRRPPGETQYF	TGCAGCGTTGAAGATGGGCGGAGACCTCCAGGAGAGACCCAGTACTTC
TRBV5-6	-	TRBJ1-2	-	15	CASSLDRRRAYGYTF	TGTGCCAGCAGCTTAGATAGGAGGAGGGCTTATGGCTACACCTTC
TRBV11-1	-	TRBJ1-1	-	15	CASSGSLIMNTEAFF	TGTGCCAGCAGCGGCAGCCTGATCATGAACACTGAAGCTTTCTTT
TRBV11-2	-	TRBJ2-7	-	15	CASSLKGSAGYEQYF	TGTGCCAGCAGCTTAAAGGGTTCTGCGGGATACGAGCAGTACTTC
TRBV27	-	TRBJ2-1	-	17	CASSLFGVGTSYNEQFF	TGTGCCAGCAGTTTATTCGGGGTGGGAACCTCCTACAATGAGCAGTTCTTC
TRBV5-5	-	TRBJ1-1	-	14	CASSFMGQNTEAFF	TGTGCCAGCAGCTTTATGGGGCAGAACACTGAAGCTTTCTTT
TRBV19	-	TRBJ2-4	-	15	CASSGDPETKNIQYF	TGTGCCAGTAGCGGGGACCCAGAAACCAAAAACATTCAGTACTTC
TRBV28	-	TRBJ2-1	-	19	CASSFVSGSGVLTYNEQFF	TGTGCCAGCAGTTTCGTATCGGGAAGTGGGGTTCTTACGTACAATGAGCAGTTCTTC
TRBV23-1	TRBD2	TRBJ2-1	-	21	CASSQSTRLAGGPGAYNEQFF	TGCGCCAGCAGTCAGTCTACCCGGCTAGCGGGAGGGCCCGGCGCCTACAATGAGCAGTTCTTC